This T cell receptor (beta chain) was observed in a study of OX40 agonist ivuxolimab in advanced cancers. About the research overall: Every 2 weeks, patients got intravenous ivuxolimab at one of six dose levels (0.01-10 mg/kg). In three patients, partial responses were observed, one with hepatocellular carcinoma and two with cutaneous melanoma.

This table comes from immunoSEQ multiplex PCR, and its TCRdb copy is limited to in-frame clones, with some not included. The repertoire has approximately 84,000 clones, roughly nine tenths of them found once; the top ten carry less than 0.2%. Regarding the study as a whole: At 0.1 to 3.0 mg/kg, CD4+ and CD8+ blood T cells expanded clonally by week 6.

With V trimmed by 1 base and J by 9 bases, 5 bases remained unmatched. CDR1 SGHDN and CDR2 FVKESK come from the germline V gene. CDR3 length: 16 residues. This clone appeared once. Its antigen is still unknown. The receptor was isolated from an adult with an advanced solid tumor such as melanoma, head and neck, liver or kidney cancer. Sequences were derived from CD4+ or CD8+ T cells sorted from blood, sampled in a trial of the OX40 agonist ivuxolimab. This chain connects TRBV14 to TRBJ2-1, with 14 nucleotides matching TRBD2. In nucleotides, the CDR3 is TGTGCCAGCAGCCAAGCGGGACTAGCGGGGGTAGCTGAGCAGTTCTTC. Its protein is CASSQAGLAGVAEQFF.